The entry below describes one T cell receptor (beta chain). The antigen is not known. This record comes from a study of lymphopenia after photon versus proton radiotherapy. The repertoire was sequenced with immunoSEQ multiplex PCR; TCRdb's copy has only in-frame clones and lacks some. The sample carries about 18,000 clones, 80% to 95% recorded once. The CDR3 length is 17 residues. The germline V gene has CDR1 MDHEN and CDR2 SYDVKM. Trimming pared 6 bases from V and 2 bases from J, leaving 19 bases between. Study results and caveats: After lymphocyte nadir, photon-treated repertoires showed oligoclonal expansion, especially CD8+ Temra. Proton therapy kept repertoires fairly stable, unlike photons, which gained effector/memory cells. Better survival with proton therapy was suggested as possible, not demonstrated. In patients who died, overall survival fell as post-nadir TCR diversity dropped more.

Sequencing was performed on peripheral blood, taken from a patient treated with photon-based radiotherapy. The TCR was taken from a woman between 40 and 55 years old with cholangiocarcinoma. This sequence joins TRBV28 and TRBJ2-2, with TRBD1 as a possible D gene (5 bases). The chain's CDR3 is CASSETAGNLNTGELFF. The DNA for the CDR3 is TGTGCCAGCAGCGAGACAGCAGGAAATCTAAACACCGGGGAGCTGTTTTTT.